Below, 32 T cell receptor beta chains from the same sample are listed, as sequenced in a study of cytomegalovirus exposure and HLA in healthy donors. Primers included in the PCR were 60 Vbeta and 13 Jbeta primers. Assay: immunoSEQ multiplex PCR; the TCRdb copy retains only in-frame clones and omits some. Of about 200,000 clones in the sample, more than 75% are singletons; the top ten hold 1.6%. What was sequenced was PBMCs. Receptors originate from a woman aged 50 to 60 in good health and CMV-seronegative.

This chain links TRBV27 with TRBJ2-1, with TRBD2 matching 9 bases. V shed 8 bases and J 0 bases; nucleotides not matched to a gene: 5. The germline CDR1 and CDR2 sequences are MNHEY and SMNVEV (reference sequence). The CDR3 consists of 15 residues. The CDR3 loop reads CASSRSGSSYNEQFF. The CDR3 DNA reads TGTGCCAGCTCGCGTAGCGGGAGCTCCTACAATGAGCAGTTCTTC.

The chain is built from TRBV6-1 and TRBJ2-7; 7 positions agree with TRBD1. Per germline, CDR1 MNHNS and CDR2 SASEGT. This CDR3 spans 14 amino acids. J lost 3 bases, V lost 3 bases, and 5 bases had no gene match. Written as DNA, the CDR3 is TGTGCCAGCAGTGAGCGGGCAGGGGGCTACGAGCAGTACTTC. Translated, it gives CASSERAGGYEQYF.

The V gene is TRBV5-1, the J gene TRBJ2-6; 10 bases map to TRBD2. Germline V gene data show CDR1 as SGHRS and CDR2 as YFSETQ. CDR3 length: 20 amino acids. Unmatched junction bases numbered 15, after V lost 6 bases and J lost 0 bases. The CDR3 loop reads CASKTSGGDLRGSGANVLTF. Here the CDR3 DNA reads TGCGCCAGCAAAACCAGCGGGGGGGATCTTAGGGGCTCTGGGGCCAACGTCCTGACTTTC.

This clone was seen a few times. V and J are TRBV4-2 and TRBJ2-3; D is possibly TRBD1 (6 bases). CDR1 is LGHNA, CDR2 YNFKEQ, per germline. V was shortened by 6 bases and J by 5 bases, with 12 bases between the two germline ends. The CDR3 totals 13 residues. Here the CDR3 reads CASSTGYEDTQYF. In nucleotides, the CDR3 is TGTGCCAGCAGTACAGGGTACGAAGATACGCAGTATTTT.

The chain links TRBV14 to TRBJ2-3, with D possibly matching TRBD1 (5 bases). The ends were cut back, 4 bases at V and 5 bases at J, with 7 bases in the middle. The germline V gene encodes CDR1 SGHDN and CDR2 FVKESK. The CDR3 is made up of 12 amino acids. In DNA form, the CDR3 reads TGTGCCAGCAGCCCTAGGGGAGATACGCAGTATTTT. This translates into CASSPRGDTQYF.

The genes are TRBV19 and TRBJ1-6; TRBD1 matches 9 bases. The V gene end was trimmed by 8 bases and the J gene end by 9 bases; junction bases not matched to a gene: 8. The CDR3 has 14 amino acids. Germline V CDR1 and CDR2: LNHDA, SQIVND (reference sequence). In nucleotides, the CDR3 is TGTGCCAGTGGGCGACCGGGACAGGGTTCACCCCTCCACTTT. Translating gives CASGRPGQGSPLHF. Variable domain in full (rest from reference TRBV19 and TRBJ1-6): DGGITQSPKYLFRKEGQNVTLSCEQNLNHDAMYWYRQDPGQGLRLIYYSQIVNDFQKGDIAEGYSVSREKKESFPLTVTSAQKNPTAFYLCASGRPGQGSPLHFGNGTRLTVT.

The rearrangement uses TRBV29-1 and TRBJ2-1; TRBD2 matches 9 bases. The junction had 13 bases not matched to a gene; V was cut back by 3 bases and J by 4 bases. CDR1 and CDR2 from the germline V gene are SQVTM and ANQGSEA. This CDR3 region has 17 residues. The CDR3 here is CSVDPTGLAGSYNEQFF. The CDR3 DNA sequence: TGCAGCGTTGATCCTACGGGTCTAGCGGGGTCATACAATGAGCAGTTCTTC.

This chain joins TRBV2 and TRBJ1-2; the D gene is possibly TRBD1 (5 bases). V lost 6 bases, J lost 2 bases, and 16 bases lay in between. The CDR3 totals 15 residues. Germline V CDR1 and CDR2: SNHLY, FYNNEI. The CDR3 sequence: CASSGGGKSNYGYTF. In DNA, the CDR3 is TGTGCCAGCAGCGGGGGGGGGAAATCCAACTATGGCTACACCTTC.

The chain combines TRBV19 with TRBJ1-1, with D possibly TRBD1 on 5 matching bases. Per germline, CDR1 LNHDA and CDR2 SQIVND (reference sequence). CDR3 length equals 15 residues. The V end was cut by 6 bases, the J end by 3 bases, with 17 bases between. CDR3 in amino acids: CASRRDRWEDTEAFF. The CDR3 bases are TGTGCCAGTAGACGGGACCGATGGGAGGACACTGAAGCTTTCTTT.

The gene calls are TRBV5-4 and TRBJ1-2, with D perhaps matching TRBD1 (5 bases). The V and J ends lost 2 bases and 6 bases respectively, with 17 bases between them. CDR1 is SGHNT and CDR2 is YYREEE in the germline V gene (reference sequence). The CDR3 length is 15 residues. For the CDR3, the DNA is TGTGCCAGCAGCTTCCCGGGCAGGGTAGAGAATGGCTACACCTTC. It codes for CASSFPGRVENGYTF. Full variable domain (remainder filled in from reference TRBV5-4 and TRBJ1-2): ETGVTQSPTHLIKTRGQQVTLRCSSQSGHNTVSWYQQALGQGPQFIFQYYREEENGRGNFPPRFSGLQFPNYSSELNVNALELDDSALYLCASSFPGRVENGYTFGSGTRLTVV.

The gene calls are TRBV5-1 and TRBJ2-3; 8 nucleotides match TRBD1. The ends lost 7 bases at V and 1 base at J; junction bases unmatched: 2. Germline CDR1 and CDR2: SGHRS and YFSETQ. The CDR3 length is 13 residues. CDR3 bases: TGCGCCAGCGGACAGGGAGGCACAGATACGCAGTATTTT. It specifies CASGQGGTDTQYF.

V usage is TRBV18 and J usage is TRBJ1-6; D unclear. Germline V gene lookup returns CDR1 KGHSH and CDR2 LQKENI. V was shortened by 2 bases and J by 7 bases, with 15 bases between the two germline ends. The CDR3 has 16 amino acids. CDR3 sequence reads: CASSPLAVDSNSPLHF. DNA of the CDR3: TGTGCCAGCTCACCATTAGCGGTCGACTCAAATTCACCCCTCCACTTT.

The chain has TRBV19 and TRBJ1-5; 9 bases map to TRBD1. The trim removed 4 bases at V and 1 base at J, leaving 5 bases unmatched. Looked up from germline, CDR1 is LNHDA and CDR2 is SQIVND (reference sequence). This CDR3 comprises 16 residues. This CDR3 is CASSTSGTGSNQPQHF. Here the CDR3 DNA reads TGTGCCAGTAGTACTTCGGGGACAGGGAGCAATCAGCCCCAGCATTTT.

The J gene is TRBJ2-7, the V gene TRBV19, with D maybe TRBD1 (6 bases). This CDR3 is built from 16 residues. Looked up from germline, CDR1 is LNHDA and CDR2 is SQIVND (reference sequence). Trimming took 8 bases from V and 1 from J, leaving 21 bases between them. CDR3: CASSGFRQDRSYEQYF. The CDR3 nucleotides read TGTGCCAGTTCGGGGTTTCGACAGGACAGATCCTACGAGCAGTACTTC.

This chain uses TRBV6-5 with TRBJ2-1; 8 bases are a match to TRBD2. Per germline, CDR1 MNHEY and CDR2 SVGAGI. The CDR3 is 13 residues long. The ends lost 7 bases at V and 15 bases at J; junction bases unmatched: 14. The CDR3 loop is CASNRLRGTSRFF. In nucleotides, the CDR3 is TGTGCCAGCAATCGGCTTCGCGGGACTAGTCGGTTCTTC.

The chain combines TRBV7-8 with TRBJ2-2, with D tentatively TRBD1 (6 bases). V dropped 2 bases and J dropped 0 bases, with 13 bases sitting between them. CDR1 is SGHVS, CDR2 FQNEAQ, per germline. CDR3 length equals 17 residues. CDR3 in amino acids: CASSLRVRTANTGELFF. The CDR3 coding sequence is TGTGCCAGCAGCTTAAGGGTTAGGACAGCGAACACCGGGGAGCTGTTTTTT.

The chain is built from TRBV7-6 and TRBJ2-7; TRBD2 agrees at 7 bases. Germline CDR1 SGHVS, CDR2 FNYEAQ. The CDR3 has 15 residues. Trimming cost V 7 bases and J 3 bases; bases outside gene matches: 12. The CDR3 DNA reads as TGTGCCAGCACCAAAAATGAGGGCGGGAGCTACGAGCAGTACTTC. Its protein is CASTKNEGGSYEQYF.

CDR3 sequence reads: CASSPPAGDKKETQYF. The CDR3 coding sequence is TGTGCCAGCTCCCCCCCTGCGGGGGACAAAAAAGAGACCCAGTACTTC. The chain recombines TRBV18 with TRBJ2-5; TRBD2 is a possible D gene (7 bases). Germline lookup yields CDR1 KGHSH and CDR2 LQKENI. The ends were cut back, 6 bases at V and 3 bases at J, with 20 bases in the middle. The CDR3 covers 16 residues.

The chain combines TRBV7-3 with TRBJ1-1, with 8 positions matching TRBD1. There are 14 residues in the CDR3. J was trimmed by 1 base and V by 5 bases; bases with no gene match: 3. The germline gives CDR1 SGHTA, CDR2 FQGTGA. Written as DNA, the CDR3 is TGTGCCAGCAGCCAAGGACAGGGGAACACTGAAGCTTTCTTT. Translated, it gives CASSQGQGNTEAFF.

The J gene is TRBJ2-1, the V gene TRBV7-2; weak D call: TRBD1 (5 bases). Trimming removed 7 bases at V and 1 base at J, with 11 bases between. Germline values: CDR1 SGHTA, CDR2 FQGNSA. This CDR3 spans 14 amino acids. CDR3 region: CASNYRQSYNEQFF. In DNA, the CDR3 is TGTGCCAGCAACTACAGACAGTCCTACAATGAGCAGTTCTTC.

This chain links TRBV19 with TRBJ2-7; D is ambiguous. Germline-derived CDR1 and CDR2 are LNHDA and SQIVND (reference sequence). This CDR3 contains 14 residues. The V and J ends lost 6 bases and 0 bases respectively, with 12 bases between them. CDR3 in DNA: TGTGCCAGTAGCGTCCGACGAGGCTCCTACGAGCAGTACTTC. It encodes CASSVRRGSYEQYF.

The CDR3 DNA is TGTGCCAGCTCAAAACAGGGGGCAGGCACTGAAGCTTTCTTT. This encodes CASSKQGAGTEAFF. This chain uses TRBV18 with TRBJ1-1; 9 bases are shared with TRBD1. CDR3 length: 14 residues. Looked up from germline, CDR1 is KGHSH and CDR2 is LQKENI. The V and J ends lost 5 bases and 4 bases, in that order; junction bases with no gene match: 5.

J is TRBJ1-1 and V is TRBV19; D perhaps matches TRBD1 (6 bases). The germline V gene has CDR1 LNHDA and CDR2 SQIVND (reference sequence). CDR3 length: 16 residues. Trimming removed 2 bases at V and 3 bases at J, with 16 bases between. The CDR3 is CASSIRGGHRDTEAFF. As DNA, the CDR3 is TGTGCCAGTAGTATACGCGGGGGACATCGAGACACTGAAGCTTTCTTT.

The V call is TRBV6-1, the J call TRBJ2-7, with D possibly matching TRBD1 (5 bases). Germline lookup yields CDR1 MNHNS and CDR2 SASEGT. Trimming removed 5 bases at V and 0 bases at J, with 8 bases between. This CDR3 region has 13 residues. CDR3 DNA sequence: TGTGCCAGCAGTCGGACAAACTCCTACGAGCAGTACTTC. Translating gives CASSRTNSYEQYF.

V and J are TRBV19 and TRBJ1-1; 10 bases fit TRBD1. V gave up 1 base and J gave up 4 bases; unmatched junction bases: 6. CDR1 is LNHDA, CDR2 SQIVND, per germline (reference sequence). The CDR3 is 16 residues long. This chain's CDR3 is CASSIGDRGFSTEAFF. CDR3 coding DNA: TGTGCCAGTAGTATAGGGGACAGGGGTTTTAGCACTGAAGCTTTCTTT.

Here the CDR3 reads CATQQNRAGNTIYF. As DNA, the CDR3 is TGTGCCACCCAGCAGAACAGGGCTGGAAACACCATATATTTT. This chain joins TRBV2 and TRBJ1-3, with a weak D call TRBD1 (6 bases). V lost 10 bases to trimming and J lost 2 bases, with 15 bases between them. The V gene's germline CDR1 is SNHLY and CDR2 FYNNEI. CDR3 length: 14 amino acids.

There are a few counts of this clone. The J gene is TRBJ2-3, the V gene TRBV5-1; D gene uncertain. There are 14 residues in the CDR3. V dropped 0 bases and J dropped 5 bases, with 10 bases sitting between them. Germline V CDR1 and CDR2: SGHRS, YFSETQ. The CDR3 protein is CASSLVQRKDTQYF. The CDR3 DNA reads TGCGCCAGCAGCTTGGTTCAGCGAAAAGATACGCAGTATTTT. The entire variable domain, with the rest obtained from reference TRBV5-1 and TRBJ2-3, is as follows: KAGVTQTPRYLIKTRGQQVTLSCSPISGHRSVSWYQQTPGQGLQFLFEYFSETQRNKGNFPGRFSGRQFSNSRSEMNVSTLELGDSALYLCASSLVQRKDTQYFGPGTRLTVL.

V is TRBV7-2 and J is TRBJ1-4; TRBD1 matches at 7 bases. Looked up from germline, CDR1 is SGHTA and CDR2 is FQGNSA. This CDR3 is built from 14 residues. With 3 bases clipped from V and 4 bases from J, the junction kept 2 bases outside the gene matches. DNA of the CDR3: TGTGCCAGCAGCTTCGCAGGGGGTAATGAAAAACTGTTTTTT. Encoded protein: CASSFAGGNEKLFF.

Details on this clone: Its ends do not fully match the called genes, so a read error is possible. This rearrangement joins TRBV6-4 to TRBJ1-1; D is unresolved. The germline CDR1 and CDR2 sequences are MRHNA and SNTAGT. The length of the CDR3 is 13 residues. CDR3 nucleotide sequence: TGTGCCAGCAGTGACTCGAGGAACGCTGAAGCTTTCTTT. Its protein is CASSDSRNAEAFF.

This chain uses TRBV28 with TRBJ2-5; 7 bases are shared with TRBD2. The V segment lost 6 bases and the J segment 3 bases; nucleotides outside the gene matches: 10. Germline CDR1 and CDR2: MDHEN and SYDVKM. The CDR3 contains 15 residues. The CDR3 here is CASSTPTGGKETQYF. The CDR3, as DNA: TGTGCCAGCAGCACCCCCACGGGGGGAAAAGAGACCCAGTACTTC.

The count of this clone is one. J is TRBJ1-1 and V is TRBV7-9; 8 bases agree with TRBD1. J was trimmed by 3 bases and V by 2 bases; bases with no gene match: 8. The CDR3 extends over 16 amino acids. Germline CDR1 and CDR2: SEHNR and FQNEAQ (reference sequence). Here the CDR3 reads CASSLLGRGLHTEAFF. CDR3 sequence (DNA): TGTGCCAGCAGCTTACTGGGCAGGGGGCTGCACACTGAAGCTTTCTTT.

In this sample, this clone turned up once. This chain joins TRBV29-1 and TRBJ2-3; perhaps TRBD2 as D (6 bases). There are 13 residues in the CDR3. V was clipped by 6 bases and J by 2 bases, with 12 bases between them. CDR1 and CDR2 from the germline V gene are SQVTM and ANQGSEA. This CDR3 is CSVQWDSTDTQYF. CDR3 sequence (DNA): TGCAGCGTACAATGGGACTCCACAGATACGCAGTATTTT.